This T cell receptor (beta chain) was documented in a study of blood T cells in healthy people across ages. This clonotype has more than one count but fewer than ten. Primers used in a second PCR of about 6 to 11 cycles were a sample-barcoded 5' primer and a J-beta primer mix. TCRdb re-analysed the 5' RACE reads in MiXCR, keeping a single row per CDR3 protein. The table shows some 760,000 distinct CDR3 sequences, with 20% to 25% occurring only once. Isolation recovered at least 6.5 million PBMCs from every sample. The same data also contributed to another study, on T cells of mothers and their children.

The origin of this receptor is a boy between 5 and 17 years old in good health. The sequenced sample was blood.

The CDR3 DNA follows: TGCGCCAGCAGGGCGACTAGCGGGGTTGAGCAGTTCTTC. Its protein product is CASRATSGVEQFF. This chain connects TRBV5-1 to TRBJ2-1; TRBD2 aligns across 11 bases. This CDR3 has 13 residues. Per germline, CDR1 SGHRS and CDR2 YFSETQ. Germline trimming cut 5 bases from V and 9 bases from J; bases unmatched to any gene: 4.